This TCR beta chain was recovered during a study of shared clonotypes between healthy human individuals. Overall study results and limits: When naive CD4 clonotypes were compared across a handful of donors, about 4.9% were shared. Blood alone was sampled, and tissue repertoires likely differ. A small donor pool kept down the genetic and exposure-history diversity that was represented.

The run depth of the assay was deep. The table came from immunoSEQ multiplex PCR; TCRdb's copy has only in-frame clones and leaves some out. The sample holds under 850,000 clones, about 91% seen once. The CDR3 has 18 residues. From germline, CDR1 is MGHRA and CDR2 YSYEKL. J gave up 2 bases and V 0 bases, and 9 bases lay outside the gene matches. Remarks on this clone: Its antigen is undetermined.

Naive CD8 isolation took CD45RO-negative cells positively selected for CCR7 and excluded terminally differentiated effector memory CD45RA+ cells. The TCR was taken from a man aged 25 to 40 in good health. Material: naive CD8+ T cells sorted from blood. The rearrangement uses TRBV4-1 and TRBJ2-1, with 8 positions matching TRBD2. CDR3 protein: CASSQDVATSGPYNEQFF. In DNA form, the CDR3 reads TGCGCCAGCAGCCAAGATGTGGCCACTAGCGGCCCCTACAATGAGCAGTTCTTC.